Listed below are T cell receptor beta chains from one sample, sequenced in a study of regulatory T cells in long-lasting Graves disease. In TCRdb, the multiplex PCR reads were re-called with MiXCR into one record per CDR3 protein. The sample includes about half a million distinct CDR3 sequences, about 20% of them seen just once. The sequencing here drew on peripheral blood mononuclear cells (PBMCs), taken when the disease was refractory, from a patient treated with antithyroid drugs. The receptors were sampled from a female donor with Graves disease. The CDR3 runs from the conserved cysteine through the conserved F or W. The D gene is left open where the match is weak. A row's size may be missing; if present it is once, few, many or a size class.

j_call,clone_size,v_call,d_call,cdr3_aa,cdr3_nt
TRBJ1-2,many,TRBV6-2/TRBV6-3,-,CASSSAVPYGYTF,TGTGCCAGCAGTTCGGCAGTACCCTATGGCTACACCTTC
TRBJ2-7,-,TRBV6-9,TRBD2,CASSYTLAGGFEQYF,TGTGCCAGCAGTTACACGCTAGCGGGAGGATTCGAGCAGTACTTC
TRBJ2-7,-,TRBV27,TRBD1,CASGTGQPTYEQYF,TGTGCCAGCGGCACGGGACAGCCGACCTACGAGCAGTACTTC
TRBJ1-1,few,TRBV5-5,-,CASSLQAPNTEAFF,TGTGCCAGCAGCTTGCAGGCCCCGAACACTGAAGCTTTCTTT
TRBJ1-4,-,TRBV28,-,CASSLADSFFEKLFF,TGTGCCAGCAGTTTGGCGGACAGTTTTTTTGAAAAACTGTTTTTT
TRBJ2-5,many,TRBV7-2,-,CASSLVGPQETQYF,TGTGCCAGCAGCTTAGTAGGGCCCCAAGAGACCCAGTACTTC
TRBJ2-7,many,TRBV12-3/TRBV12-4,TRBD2,CASSPRLAGGSYEQYF,TGTGCCAGCAGTCCTAGACTAGCGGGAGGCTCCTACGAGCAGTACTTC
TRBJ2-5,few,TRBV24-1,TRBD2,CATSGMTSGKEETQYF,TGTGCCACCAGTGGTATGACTAGCGGGAAGGAAGAGACCCAGTACTTC
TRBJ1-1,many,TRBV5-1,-,CASRQGHQGNTEAFF,TGCGCCAGCAGACAGGGCCATCAGGGGAACACTGAAGCTTTCTTT
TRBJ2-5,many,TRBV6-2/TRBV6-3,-,CASSYGVETQYF,TGTGCCAGCAGTTACGGGGTTGAGACCCAGTACTTC
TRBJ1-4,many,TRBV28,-,CASSLNRVEKLFF,TGTGCCAGCAGTTTGAACAGGGTTGAAAAACTGTTTTTT
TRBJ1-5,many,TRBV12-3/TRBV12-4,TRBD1,CASSPPGQGLRSNQPQHF,TGTGCCAGCAGTCCCCCGGGACAGGGGCTGCGGAGCAATCAGCCCCAGCATTTT
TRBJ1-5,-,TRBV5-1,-,CASSLAENQPQHF,TGCGCCAGCAGCTTGGCGGAGAATCAGCCCCAGCATTTT
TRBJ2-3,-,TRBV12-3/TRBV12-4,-,CASSLRSGADTQYF,TGTGCCAGCAGCCTACGGTCTGGGGCAGATACGCAGTATTTT
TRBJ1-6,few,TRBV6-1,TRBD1,CASRRPLQGASSPLHF,TGTGCCAGCAGACGACCCCTACAGGGGGCGTCTTCACCCCTCCACTTT
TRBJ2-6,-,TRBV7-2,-,CASSLAGEFGANVLTF,TGTGCCAGCAGCTTAGCAGGGGAGTTTGGGGCCAACGTCCTGACTTTC
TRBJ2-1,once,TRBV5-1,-,CASSLTVASYNEQFF,TGCGCCAGCAGCCTCACCGTGGCGTCCTACAATGAGCAGTTCTTC
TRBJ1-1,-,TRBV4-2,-,CASSASTVSGTEAFF,TGTGCCAGCAGCGCTTCGACAGTCTCTGGCACTGAAGCTTTCTTT
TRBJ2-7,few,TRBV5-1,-,CASSLGATEGHEQYF,TGCGCCAGCAGCTTGGGTGCTACTGAGGGCCACGAGCAGTACTTC
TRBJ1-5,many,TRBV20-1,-,CSARRGTNQPQHF,TGCAGTGCTAGACGGGGGACAAATCAGCCCCAGCATTTT
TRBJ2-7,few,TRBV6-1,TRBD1,CATRDRPHEQYF,TGTGCCACCAGGGACAGGCCCCACGAGCAGTACTTC
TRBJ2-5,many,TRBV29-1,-,CSVEAQGGEETQYF,TGCAGCGTTGAGGCTCAGGGGGGCGAAGAGACCCAGTACTTC
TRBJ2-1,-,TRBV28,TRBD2,CASSLTRLAGQFF,TGTGCCAGCAGTCTCACACGACTAGCTGGGCAGTTCTTC